This TCR beta chain was observed in a study of cytomegalovirus exposure and HLA in healthy donors. As to this clone: Its antigen is undetermined.

The study's findings and limits: Prior analysis indicated that the majority of TCR beta V segments exhibited productivity approximately 90% or approximately 30% of the time. In a later analysis, TCR beta V- and J-gene trimming showed a link to a missense DCLRE1C variant. Some V segments could not be told apart, so they were left out, TRBV6-2 and TRBV6-3 among them.

Germline V CDR1 and CDR2: MNHNS, SASEGT. CDR3 length equals 14 residues. V lost 2 bases, J lost 2 bases, and 10 bases lay in between. This cohort consisted of healthy bone marrow donors. PCR employed 60 Vbeta and 13 Jbeta primers. Generated by immunoSEQ multiplex PCR, the TCRdb table keeps only in-frame clones and is missing some. The table for this sample gives about 53,000 clones. The sequenced sample was PBMCs. This sequence was found in a woman aged 18-29 years in good health and CMV-seronegative. The chain is built from TRBV6-1 and TRBJ2-7; D is uncertain. Here the CDR3 DNA reads TGTGCCAGCAGTGAAAACTGGCAGGCCTACGAGCAGTACTTC. This codes for CASSENWQAYEQYF.